The clone carrying this T cell receptor (beta chain) appeared a few times. One end of the junction varies from germline; a read error may be responsible. The entirety of the isolated RNA underwent reverse transcription, so expressed TCRB transcripts were sequenced. The repertoire was sequenced with immunoSEQ multiplex PCR; TCRdb's copy has only in-frame clones and lacks some. The sample records some 160,000 clones, over 7.5% being singletons. Germline lookup yields CDR1 MGHRA and CDR2 YSYEKL. The CDR3 has 13 residues. This sample was taken from a study of beta chain features in type 1 diabetes. Sequenced input: central memory CD4+ T cells from blood. The V gene is TRBV4-1, the J gene TRBJ2-7; TRBD1 matches at 7 bases. This TCR came from a woman in her late teens or twenties in good health. The CDR3: CASSQPQGSEQYF. CDR3 nucleotides: TGTGCCAGCAGCCAACCACAGGGGAGCGAGCAGTACTTC.